Listed here are 21 T cell receptor beta chains from one sample, sequenced in a study of beta chain features in type 1 diabetes (dated by TCRdb to between 2018 and 2020). Library preparation used the immunoSEQ multiplex PCR assay. The entire amount of isolated RNA was reverse transcribed using the High Capacity cDNA Reverse Transcription Kit, so the sequenced TCRB transcripts were expressed ones. In its TCRdb copy, this immuneACCESS table keeps in-frame sequences only and misses some clones. Where compared with another copy, unresolved V genes explain less than half of these, and the others have no known cause. Across this sample there are about 130,000 clones, with 9.2% seen only once. Clones ranked in the top ten supply approximately 0.68% of the sample. Sequenced material: central memory CD4+ T cells from blood. Receptors were obtained from a man between 18 and 35 years old in good health.

This clone was counted between two and nine times. The J gene is TRBJ2-2, the V gene TRBV7-6; D gene uncertain. V gave up 1 base and J gave up 2 bases, with 11 bases separating them. Per germline, CDR1 SGHVS and CDR2 FNYEAQ. The CDR3 consists of 16 residues. The CDR3 region is CASSLERLANTGELFF. CDR3 bases: TGTGCCAGCAGCTTAGAACGATTGGCTAACACCGGGGAGCTGTTTTTT.

For the CDR3, the DNA is TGTGCCAGCAGCCTCCGACGGGGGGGTATTAATGAGCAGTTCTTC. Encoded protein: CASSLRRGGINEQFF. The rearrangement joins TRBV6-5 to TRBJ2-1; 8 bases are a match to TRBD2. The V and J ends lost 6 bases and 7 bases, in that order; junction bases with no gene match: 11. This CDR3 contains 15 residues. CDR1 MNHEY and CDR2 SVGAGI come from the germline V gene.

This clone showed up just a few times. The rearrangement uses TRBV29-1 and TRBJ1-2; 8 bases fit TRBD1. V shed 0 bases, J shed 7 bases, and the junction held 7 bases outside the gene matches. CDR3 length equals 14 residues. Germline-derived CDR1 and CDR2 are SQVTM and ANQGSEA. The CDR3 nucleotides are TGCAGCGTTGAAGATCCGGACAGGGATAGTGGCTACACCTTC. As protein: CSVEDPDRDSGYTF.

This clone was observed at least ten times. This chain links TRBV30 with TRBJ2-4; D gene uncertain. The CDR3 extends over 13 amino acids. Germline CDR1 is GTSNPN and CDR2 is SVGIG (reference sequence). Trimming took off 0 bases at V and 11 bases at J, with 14 bases between the two ends. Here the CDR3 DNA reads TGTGCCTGGAGTGTAAATCCCGACTCATTTCAGTACTTC. Translating it yields CAWSVNPDSFQYF.

This chain links TRBV5-1 with TRBJ1-2; TRBD1 matches at 7 bases. The CDR3 extends over 14 amino acids. V shed 5 bases and J 3 bases; nucleotides not matched to a gene: 7. The germline gives CDR1 SGHRS, CDR2 YFSETQ. Here the CDR3 DNA reads TGCGCCAGCAGTTCACAGGGGATTGACTATGGCTACACCTTC. Its translation: CASSSQGIDYGYTF.

This clone showed up just a few times. The chain combines TRBV5-1 with TRBJ1-2; D not certain. Trimming took off 0 bases at V and 0 bases at J, with 12 bases between the two ends. CDR1 SGHRS and CDR2 YFSETQ come from the germline V gene. The CDR3 is 16 amino acids. The CDR3 nucleotides are TGCGCCAGCAGCTTGGCCTTGAGCGTTTCTAACTATGGCTACACCTTC. Translating gives CASSLALSVSNYGYTF.

The J gene is TRBJ2-7, the V gene TRBV10-2; 8 bases fit TRBD2. CDR3 length: 14 residues. Trimming cost V 6 bases and J 2 bases; bases outside gene matches: 6. Germline CDR1 is WSHSY and CDR2 is SAAADI. The CDR3 bases are TGCGCCAGCAGAACAGGACTAGCCACCTACGAGCAGTACTTC. As protein: CASRTGLATYEQYF.

As concerns this clone: Other DNA variants within this sample encode the same CDR3. V gene TRBV7-2 combines with J gene TRBJ2-5, with TRBD1 as a possible D gene (5 bases). CDR1 SGHTA and CDR2 FQGNSA come from the germline V gene. The CDR3 is 14 amino acids. V was pared by 5 bases and J by 0 bases, with 10 bases between. The CDR3 bases are TGTGCCAGCAGCCTAAGACAGAACCAAGAGACCCAGTACTTC. Encoded protein: CASSLRQNQETQYF.

This chain joins TRBV9 and TRBJ1-6, with TRBD1 matching over 10 bases. CDR1 is SGDLS, CDR2 YYNGEE, per germline. CDR3 length equals 15 residues. J lost 8 bases, V lost 2 bases, and 4 bases had no gene match. This CDR3 reads CASSVTGTGDSPLHF. The DNA for the CDR3 is TGTGCCAGCAGCGTCACCGGGACAGGGGATTCACCCCTCCACTTT.

This clone has only a few counts. J is TRBJ1-5 and V is TRBV21-1; TRBD1 reflects the table's D call only, with no check against the DNA. TRBV21-1 counts as a pseudogene. The CDR3 loop spans 18 amino acids. CDR3 residues: CASSKAIRGWYSNQPQHF. CDR3 coding DNA: TGTGCCAGCAGCAAAGCGATCAGGGGATGGTATAGCAATCAGCCCCAGCATTTT.

The sample holds a few counts of this clone. The V and J genes are TRBV7-6 and TRBJ2-3, with 7 bases aligning to TRBD2. V dropped 7 bases and J dropped 2; count of bases not matched to a gene: 12. This CDR3 region has 16 residues. Germline V lookup: CDR1 SGHVS, CDR2 FNYEAQ. In DNA form, the CDR3 reads TGTGCCAGCACCTCGCAAAGCGGGGAGTTCACAGATACGCAGTATTTT. Translating gives CASTSQSGEFTDTQYF.

The chain combines TRBV29-1 with TRBJ2-1, with TRBD2 identical over 11 bases. CDR3 length: 14 residues. The germline V gene encodes CDR1 SQVTM and CDR2 ANQGSEA. V was pared by 8 bases and J by 5 bases, with 8 bases of the junction left unmatched. CDR3 region: CSPRLAGQNNEQFF. CDR3 DNA sequence: TGCAGCCCCCGACTAGCGGGGCAAAACAATGAGCAGTTCTTC.

This sequence joins TRBV7-3 and TRBJ2-5; D is perhaps TRBD1 (5 bases). CDR1 is SGHTA and CDR2 is FQGTGA in the germline V gene. This CDR3 contains 14 residues. Deletions cut 6 bases from V and 1 base from J, with 12 bases between. The CDR3 DNA is TGTGCCAGCAGTTTGGGGCCCACCCAAGAGACCCAGTACTTC. The encoded protein is CASSLGPTQETQYF.

For the CDR3, the DNA is TGTGCCAGCAGCTTAGCGAGGGGGGGCGGTAATGAGCAGTTCTTC. As protein: CASSLARGGGNEQFF. V usage is TRBV7-2 and J usage is TRBJ2-1; TRBD2 might be the D (7 bases). This CDR3 has 15 residues. CDR1 is SGHTA and CDR2 is FQGNSA in the germline V gene. V dropped 0 bases and J dropped 7 bases, with 13 bases sitting between them.

The gene calls are TRBV5-1 and TRBJ2-7; 10 bases are shared with TRBD1. This CDR3 contains 15 residues. J gave up 5 bases and V 4 bases, and 9 bases lay outside the gene matches. Looked up from germline, CDR1 is SGHRS and CDR2 is YFSETQ. The CDR3 DNA reads as TGCGCCAGCAGCCCATGGGACAGGGGTATCCACGAGCAGTACTTC. Translation: CASSPWDRGIHEQYF.

This clone was seen a few times. The chain joins TRBV4-2 to TRBJ1-2; TRBD1 is a possible D gene (5 bases). Germline V gene lookup returns CDR1 LGHNA and CDR2 YNFKEQ. The length of the CDR3 is 15 residues. V was trimmed by 0 bases and J by 5 bases, leaving 13 bases between them. This chain's CDR3 is CASSQDGRALYGYTF. The CDR3 DNA reads as TGTGCCAGCAGCCAAGATGGCAGGGCCTTATATGGCTACACCTTC.

The chain employs TRBV6-6 and TRBJ2-7; 7 bases agree with TRBD2. Germline assignment: CDR1 MNHNY and CDR2 SVGAGI (reference sequence). V lost 2 bases to trimming and J lost 3 bases; unmatched junction nucleotides: 7. The CDR3 is 15 residues long. Here the CDR3 DNA reads TGTGCCAGCAGTTACGGGGGGGGAGGGGTCTACGAGCAGTACTTC. This gives the protein CASSYGGGGVYEQYF.

This clone was found a few times. The chain uses TRBV4-3 and TRBJ1-1; no clear D gene. The CDR3 sequence is 14 residues long. CDR1 is LGHNA and CDR2 is YSLEER in the germline V gene. V lost 8 bases to trimming and J lost 4 bases, with 17 bases between them. CDR3 nucleotide sequence: TGCGCCAGCGGTCGAGGAGGTTCGGGCACTGAAGCTTTCTTT. Translating it yields CASGRGGSGTEAFF.

This clone has a single count. This chain uses TRBV6-5 with TRBJ2-3; 8 nucleotides agree with TRBD2. The CDR3 loop spans 15 amino acids. Per the germline V gene, CDR1 is MNHEY and CDR2 is SVGAGI. Trimming cost V 6 bases and J 3 bases; bases outside gene matches: 8. CDR3 DNA: TGTGCCAGCAGCCAAGATAGCGGGGCGACAGATACGCAGTATTTT. Its translation: CASSQDSGATDTQYF.

This clone came up a few times. The chain has TRBV18 and TRBJ1-5, with 9 nucleotides matching TRBD1. This CDR3 is 15 amino acids long. Looked up from germline, CDR1 is KGHSH and CDR2 is LQKENI. The V segment lost 4 bases and the J segment 6 bases; nucleotides outside the gene matches: 7. The CDR3 reads CASSREQGAAQPQHF. CDR3 coding DNA: TGTGCCAGCTCACGGGAACAGGGGGCAGCTCAGCCCCAGCATTTT.

This chain connects TRBV9 to TRBJ2-7; weak D call: TRBD2 (5 bases). Germline-derived CDR1 and CDR2 are SGDLS and YYNGEE. V was cut by 0 bases and J by 1 base, with 11 bases left in between. CDR3 size: 15 residues. The CDR3 bases are TGTGCCAGCAGCGTAGGAATAGGGAGTTCCTACGAGCAGTACTTC. Translating it yields CASSVGIGSSYEQYF.